A selection of T cell receptor beta chains follows, all from one sample in a study of Graves' ophthalmopathy and Graves' hyperthyroidism. From the multiplex PCR reads, TCRdb called clonotypes with MiXCR, one entry per CDR3 protein. Of more than 1,000,000 distinct CDR3 sequences in the sample, 35% to 40% are singletons; the top ten hold over 8.5%. Sequenced material: peripheral blood or thyroid tissue (not recorded which). These receptors were obtained from an adult man with Graves' hyperthyroidism. CDR3s include the opening cysteine and the closing phenylalanine or tryptophan. D genes are given only for firm matches. Where a row states a size, it is once, few, many or the class of an expanded clone; other rows omit it.

CDR3aa | CDR3nt | j_gene | v_gene | d_gene | abundance
CASSVEHDQETQYF | TGTGCCAGCAGCGTAGAACATGACCAAGAGACCCAGTACTTC | TRBJ2-5 | TRBV9 | . | once
CASTRTGGVSETEAFF | TGTGCCAGCACCAGGACAGGGGGAGTATCGGAGACTGAAGCTTTCTTT | TRBJ1-1 | TRBV12-3/TRBV12-4 | TRBD1 | .
CSVDIRQRGYTF | TGCAGCGTAGATATCAGGCAACGGGGCTACACCTTC | TRBJ1-2 | TRBV29-1 | . | many
CASSQDRRPGNTIYF | TGCGCCAGCAGCCAAGACCGAAGGCCTGGAAACACCATATATTTT | TRBJ1-3 | TRBV4-3 | . | few
CASSQDVERGYQPQHF | TGTGCCAGCAGCCAAGATGTAGAAAGGGGCTATCAGCCCCAGCATTTT | TRBJ1-5 | TRBV4-2 | . | .
CSARRDSPNYGYTF | TGCAGTGCTAGGCGGGACAGTCCTAACTATGGCTACACCTTC | TRBJ1-2 | TRBV20-1 | TRBD1 | .
CAISESRSGDHRGTGELFF | TGTGCCATCAGTGAGTCACGGTCAGGTGACCACCGGGGCACCGGGGAGCTGTTTTTT | TRBJ2-2 | TRBV10-3 | . | many
CASSRVSGVGEETQYF | TGTGCCAGCAGCAGGGTCAGCGGGGTGGGAGAAGAGACCCAGTACTTC | TRBJ2-5 | TRBV6-6 | TRBD2 | many
CASSYSDITQSYGYTF | TGTGCCAGCAGTTACTCTGACATTACACAAAGCTATGGCTACACCTTC | TRBJ1-2 | TRBV6-5 | . | many
CATSDGPNEKLFF | TGTGCCACCAGTGATGGGCCCAATGAAAAACTGTTTTTT | TRBJ1-4 | TRBV24-1 | . | many
CAISLKGWGNSPLHF | TGTGCCATCAGTTTGAAAGGGTGGGGTAATTCACCCCTCCACTTT | TRBJ1-6 | TRBV10-3 | . | .
CASSFYGHGDSNQPQHF | TGTGCCAGCAGCTTCTACGGACACGGTGATAGCAATCAGCCCCAGCATTTT | TRBJ1-5 | TRBV7-2 | . | many
CASSSTRPGLAGGRGKTQYF | TGTGCCAGCAGCTCCACTCGACCGGGACTAGCGGGAGGGAGGGGGAAGACCCAGTACTTC | TRBJ2-5 | TRBV11-2 | TRBD2 | .
CSASPSRGEQYF | TGCAGTGCTAGTCCCTCCCGAGGCGAGCAGTACTTC | TRBJ2-7 | TRBV20-1 | . | many
CSAGGPTTRSPDTQYF | TGCAGTGCGGGGGGACCGACGACTAGATCCCCAGATACGCAGTATTTT | TRBJ2-3 | TRBV20-1 | . | .
CASRGQGSDGYTF | TGTGCCAGCCGCGGACAGGGCTCTGACGGCTACACCTTC | TRBJ1-2 | TRBV6-5 | TRBD1 | many
CSVGWTGKTGELFF | TGCAGCGTTGGATGGACAGGGAAAACCGGGGAGCTGTTTTTT | TRBJ2-2 | TRBV29-1 | TRBD1 | many
CASTSRPFSGNTIYF | TGTGCCAGCACCTCAAGACCTTTCTCTGGAAACACCATATATTTT | TRBJ1-3 | TRBV6-6 | . | .
CASSERWTGSDEQYF | TGCGCCAGCAGTGAACGATGGACAGGCAGCGACGAGCAGTACTTC | TRBJ2-7 | TRBV10-2 | TRBD1 | .
CASSLGTGGDRSGELFF | TGCGCCAGCAGCTTGGGGACAGGGGGTGACCGGTCCGGGGAGCTGTTTTTT | TRBJ2-2 | TRBV5-1 | TRBD1 | .
CASREHRGYAF | TGTGCCAGCAGAGAACACAGAGGCTACGCCTTC | TRBJ1-2 | TRBV28 | . | .
CSSQGTDQPQHF | TGCAGCTCCCAGGGGACAGATCAGCCCCAGCATTTT | TRBJ1-5 | TRBV20-1 | TRBD1 | few
CATSDPQGANIHEQYF | TGTGCCACCAGTGACCCACAGGGGGCGAATATCCACGAGCAGTACTTC | TRBJ2-7 | TRBV24-1 | TRBD1 | many
CASSLKQGWEQYF | TGTGCCAGCAGTTTAAAACAGGGATGGGAGCAGTACTTC | TRBJ2-7 | TRBV12-3/TRBV12-4 | . | .
CASSITGDQPQHF | TGTGCCAGTAGTATCACTGGGGATCAGCCCCAGCATTTT | TRBJ1-5 | TRBV19 | . | many
CAWSTAGDGYTF | TGTGCCTGGAGTACAGCAGGAGATGGCTACACCTTC | TRBJ1-2 | TRBV30 | . | .
CASSLAGLHDTQYF | TGTGCCAGCAGCTTAGCGGGCCTGCACGATACGCAGTATTTT | TRBJ2-3 | TRBV2 | TRBD2 | .